A selection of T cell receptor beta chains follows, all from one sample in a study of cytomegalovirus exposure and HLA in healthy donors. Sequencing used immunoSEQ multiplex PCR; TCRdb keeps in-frame clones, though not all of them. Across about 170,000 clones, the top ten clones capture 0.65% to 0.9% of the sample. The specimen was PBMCs. The origin of the receptors is a woman aged 18-30 years in good health and CMV-seropositive. CDR3s include the opening cysteine and the closing phenylalanine or tryptophan. The D gene is left open where the match is weak.

V gene: TRBV19
J gene: TRBJ2-1
D gene: NA
CDR3 protein: CATRRRDEQFF
CDR3 DNA: TGTGCCACCAGGAGGCGTGATGAGCAGTTCTTC

V gene: TRBV15
J gene: TRBJ2-1
D gene: NA
CDR3 protein: CATSREVGGLGEQFF
CDR3 DNA: TGTGCCACCAGCAGAGAAGTGGGGGGGCTTGGTGAGCAGTTCTTC

V gene: TRBV5-6
J gene: TRBJ2-7
D gene: TRBD2
CDR3 protein: CASSGIAGVGSWEQYF
CDR3 DNA: TGTGCCAGCAGCGGAATAGCGGGAGTCGGATCGTGGGAGCAGTACTTC

V gene: TRBV5-1
J gene: TRBJ2-7
D gene: TRBD1
CDR3 protein: CASRKQGSAYEQYF
CDR3 DNA: TGCGCCAGCAGGAAACAGGGGAGCGCCTACGAGCAGTACTTC

V gene: TRBV5-1
J gene: TRBJ2-7
D gene: TRBD1
CDR3 protein: CASSAGTGLAEQYF
CDR3 DNA: TGCGCCAGCAGCGCCGGGACAGGGCTAGCGGAGCAGTACTTC

V gene: TRBV7-2
J gene: TRBJ2-3
D gene: TRBD1
CDR3 protein: CASSSLAQGADTQYF
CDR3 DNA: TGTGCCAGCAGCTCCCTAGCACAGGGGGCAGATACGCAGTATTTT

V gene: TRBV2
J gene: TRBJ2-1
D gene: TRBD2
CDR3 protein: CASTRGISGYNEQFF
CDR3 DNA: TGTGCCAGCACCCGGGGGATTAGCGGGTACAATGAGCAGTTCTTC

V gene: TRBV30
J gene: TRBJ1-4
D gene: NA
CDR3 protein: CAWSVQGPNEKLFF
CDR3 DNA: TGTGCCTGGAGTGTACAGGGCCCTAATGAAAAACTGTTTTTT

V gene: TRBV7-9
J gene: TRBJ2-1
D gene: NA
CDR3 protein: CASSLEDSYNEQFF
CDR3 DNA: TGTGCCAGCAGCTTAGAGGACAGTTACAATGAGCAGTTCTTC

V gene: TRBV11-3
J gene: TRBJ2-3
D gene: TRBD1
CDR3 protein: CASSFNLWGQLTDTQYF
CDR3 DNA: TGTGCCAGCAGCTTTAATCTTTGGGGACAGCTCACAGATACGCAGTATTTT

V gene: TRBV29-1
J gene: TRBJ2-4
D gene: NA
CDR3 protein: CSVQDGPDREIAKNIQYF
CDR3 DNA: TGCAGCGTTCAAGACGGCCCCGACCGGGAAATAGCCAAAAACATTCAGTACTTC

V gene: TRBV7-2
J gene: TRBJ1-1
D gene: TRBD1
CDR3 protein: CASRKTGYDTEAFF
CDR3 DNA: TGTGCCAGCAGGAAGACAGGGTACGACACTGAAGCTTTCTTT

V gene: TRBV29-1
J gene: TRBJ2-3
D gene: TRBD2
CDR3 protein: CSVVGLAETSTDTQYF
CDR3 DNA: TGCAGCGTTGTGGGACTAGCGGAAACGAGCACAGATACGCAGTATTTT

V gene: TRBV19
J gene: TRBJ1-1
D gene: TRBD1
CDR3 protein: CASSNDRGGTEAFF
CDR3 DNA: TGTGCCAGTAGTAATGACAGGGGTGGCACTGAAGCTTTCTTT

V gene: TRBV6-1
J gene: TRBJ2-7
D gene: TRBD1
CDR3 protein: CASTRGDRGLYEQYF
CDR3 DNA: TGTGCCAGCACCCGAGGGGACAGGGGCCTTTACGAGCAGTACTTC

V gene: TRBV10-3
J gene: TRBJ2-5
D gene: NA
CDR3 protein: CAIRGAIQETQYF
CDR3 DNA: TGTGCCATCAGGGGAGCGATACAAGAGACCCAGTACTTC

V gene: TRBV7-2
J gene: TRBJ2-7
D gene: TRBD2
CDR3 protein: CASSLGLADTYEQYF
CDR3 DNA: TGTGCCAGCAGCTTGGGACTAGCGGACACCTACGAGCAGTACTTC

V gene: TRBV7-2
J gene: TRBJ2-7
D gene: NA
CDR3 protein: CASSLAYYEQYF
CDR3 DNA: TGTGCCAGCAGCTTAGCTTACTACGAGCAGTACTTC

V gene: TRBV27
J gene: TRBJ2-3
D gene: TRBD2
CDR3 protein: CATRGAAGGEDTQYF
CDR3 DNA: TGTGCCACCCGGGGCGCAGCGGGGGGTGAGGATACGCAGTATTTT

V gene: TRBV7-9
J gene: TRBJ2-3
D gene: NA
CDR3 protein: CASSLSRGTERGSDTQYF
CDR3 DNA: TGTGCCAGCAGCTTAAGCCGGGGGACAGAACGTGGATCAGATACGCAGTATTTT

V gene: TRBV7-9
J gene: TRBJ2-1
D gene: TRBD1
CDR3 protein: CASSLLGGDYNEQFF
CDR3 DNA: TGTGCCAGCAGCTTACTAGGGGGCGATTACAATGAGCAGTTCTTC

V gene: TRBV11-2
J gene: TRBJ2-1
D gene: NA
CDR3 protein: CASSRARGDEQFF
CDR3 DNA: TGTGCCAGCAGCCGGGCCAGGGGCGATGAGCAGTTCTTC

V gene: TRBV4-2
J gene: TRBJ1-5
D gene: NA
CDR3 protein: CASSYQGYSNQPQHF
CDR3 DNA: TGTGCCAGCAGCTATCAGGGATATAGCAATCAGCCCCAGCATTTT

V gene: TRBV5-1
J gene: TRBJ1-1
D gene: TRBD1
CDR3 protein: CASSLVPGQGTALEAFF
CDR3 DNA: TGCGCCAGCAGCCTAGTCCCGGGACAGGGAACGGCTTTAGAAGCTTTCTTT

V gene: TRBV6-1
J gene: TRBJ2-7
D gene: TRBD1
CDR3 protein: CASSTDRAYEQYF
CDR3 DNA: TGTGCCAGCAGTACCGACAGGGCCTACGAGCAGTACTTC

V gene: TRBV19
J gene: TRBJ1-1
D gene: TRBD1
CDR3 protein: CASRVRAGQGARDTEAFF
CDR3 DNA: TGTGCCAGTAGGGTTCGGGCGGGACAGGGGGCTCGAGACACTGAAGCTTTCTTT

V gene: TRBV6-5
J gene: TRBJ1-4
D gene: NA
CDR3 protein: CASSLRRQGNEKLFF
CDR3 DNA: TGTGCCAGCAGTTTACGAAGGCAGGGAAATGAAAAACTGTTTTTT

V gene: TRBV18
J gene: TRBJ1-2
D gene: NA
CDR3 protein: CASSPMRGSINYGYTF
CDR3 DNA: TGTGCCAGCTCACCGATGCGGGGCAGCATTAACTATGGCTACACCTTC

V gene: TRBV5-1
J gene: TRBJ1-1
D gene: TRBD1
CDR3 protein: CASSLRDREIMNTEAFF
CDR3 DNA: TGCGCCAGCAGCCTGCGGGACAGAGAAATCATGAACACTGAAGCTTTCTTT

V gene: TRBV30
J gene: TRBJ2-3
D gene: NA
CDR3 protein: CAWSVLGTGDTQYF
CDR3 DNA: TGTGCCTGGAGTGTATTGGGGACTGGGGATACGCAGTATTTT

V gene: TRBV7-2
J gene: TRBJ2-5
D gene: TRBD2
CDR3 protein: CASSLGSPGTSGQETQYF
CDR3 DNA: TGTGCCAGCAGCTTAGGATCTCCAGGTACTAGCGGCCAAGAGACCCAGTACTTC

V gene: TRBV18
J gene: TRBJ1-2
D gene: NA
CDR3 protein: CASSPDSKRGGYTF
CDR3 DNA: TGTGCCAGCTCACCGGACTCAAAGAGAGGTGGCTACACCTTC

V gene: TRBV9
J gene: TRBJ2-3
D gene: TRBD2
CDR3 protein: CASSGGTRFTDTQYF
CDR3 DNA: TGTGCCAGCAGCGGGGGGACTAGATTCACAGATACGCAGTATTTT

V gene: TRBV5-1
J gene: TRBJ2-7
D gene: NA
CDR3 protein: CASSFTTYGDIIYEQYF
CDR3 DNA: TGCGCCAGCAGCTTTACCACGTACGGGGACATAATCTACGAGCAGTACTTC

V gene: TRBV19
J gene: TRBJ1-1
D gene: NA
CDR3 protein: CASSIQGMNTEAFF
CDR3 DNA: TGTGCCAGTAGTATACAGGGGATGAACACTGAAGCTTTCTTT

V gene: TRBV4-1
J gene: TRBJ2-1
D gene: TRBD2
CDR3 protein: CASSQDSAGGAYNEQFF
CDR3 DNA: TGCGCCAGCAGCCAAGATAGTGCGGGAGGGGCCTACAATGAGCAGTTCTTC

V gene: TRBV19
J gene: TRBJ1-1
D gene: NA
CDR3 protein: CASKGDGRTEAFF
CDR3 DNA: TGTGCCAGTAAAGGGGATGGGCGGACTGAAGCTTTCTTT

V gene: TRBV7-9
J gene: TRBJ1-4
D gene: NA
CDR3 protein: CASSSGEKLFF
CDR3 DNA: TGTGCCAGCAGCTCAGGTGAAAAACTGTTTTTT

V gene: TRBV19
J gene: TRBJ2-1
D gene: TRBD2
CDR3 protein: CASSEGLPNYNEQFF
CDR3 DNA: TGTGCCAGTAGTGAGGGACTACCGAATTACAATGAGCAGTTCTTC

V gene: TRBV20-1
J gene: TRBJ1-2
D gene: NA
CDR3 protein: CSATGNYGYTF
CDR3 DNA: TGCAGTGCAACAGGGAACTATGGCTACACCTTC

V gene: TRBV7-3
J gene: TRBJ2-5
D gene: TRBD2
CDR3 protein: CASSASGGARETQYF
CDR3 DNA: TGTGCCAGCAGCGCTAGCGGGGGGGCGCGTGAGACCCAGTACTTC

V gene: TRBV4-2
J gene: TRBJ2-7
D gene: NA
CDR3 protein: CASSQDGAGFTQQYF
CDR3 DNA: TGTGCCAGCAGCCAAGATGGCGCAGGTTTTACGCAGCAGTACTTC

V gene: TRBV5-1
J gene: TRBJ1-4
D gene: NA
CDR3 protein: CASRDGLGAYNEKLFF
CDR3 DNA: TGCGCCAGCAGGGACGGATTGGGGGCGTATAATGAAAAACTGTTTTTT

V gene: TRBV5-6
J gene: TRBJ1-4
D gene: NA
CDR3 protein: CASTIGGYEKLFF
CDR3 DNA: TGTGCCAGCACTATCGGGGGGTACGAAAAACTGTTTTTT

V gene: TRBV5-1
J gene: TRBJ2-2
D gene: NA
CDR3 protein: CASSSLGTGELFF
CDR3 DNA: TGCGCCAGCAGCTCCCTAGGCACCGGGGAGCTGTTTTTT

V gene: TRBV5-1
J gene: TRBJ2-5
D gene: TRBD2
CDR3 protein: CASSLGPGLGFKTQYF
CDR3 DNA: TGCGCCAGCAGCTTGGGCCCGGGACTAGGTTTTAAGACCCAGTACTTC

V gene: TRBV7-3
J gene: TRBJ1-1
D gene: NA
CDR3 protein: CASSLDIMNTEAFF
CDR3 DNA: TGTGCCAGCAGCTTGGACATTATGAACACTGAAGCTTTCTTT

V gene: TRBV27
J gene: TRBJ1-1
D gene: TRBD1
CDR3 protein: CASRPPGQGYTEAFF
CDR3 DNA: TGTGCCAGCAGACCTCCGGGACAGGGGTACACTGAAGCTTTCTTT

V gene: TRBV4-1
J gene: TRBJ1-2
D gene: TRBD1
CDR3 protein: CASSPPDRPNYGYTF
CDR3 DNA: TGCGCCAGCAGTCCGCCGGACAGGCCCAACTATGGCTACACCTTC

V gene: TRBV27
J gene: TRBJ2-7
D gene: NA
CDR3 protein: CASSRPQGYEQYF
CDR3 DNA: TGTGCCAGCAGCCGCCCCCAGGGCTACGAGCAGTACTTC

V gene: TRBV9
J gene: TRBJ1-4
D gene: NA
CDR3 protein: CASSVDRGGGEKLFF
CDR3 DNA: TGTGCCAGCAGCGTAGATCGAGGGGGTGGCGAAAAACTGTTTTTT

V gene: TRBV5-6
J gene: TRBJ1-3
D gene: TRBD1
CDR3 protein: CASSYSRDRGLGGNTIYF
CDR3 DNA: TGTGCCAGCAGCTACTCCCGGGACAGGGGTCTCGGAGGAAACACCATATATTTT

V gene: TRBV11-1
J gene: TRBJ2-1
D gene: TRBD2
CDR3 protein: CASSLVSGGYNEQFF
CDR3 DNA: TGTGCCAGCAGCTTAGTTAGCGGGGGGTACAATGAGCAGTTCTTC

V gene: TRBV7-3
J gene: TRBJ1-1
D gene: TRBD1
CDR3 protein: CASSSSRQGNTEAFF
CDR3 DNA: TGTGCCAGCAGCTCGTCCCGACAGGGGAACACTGAAGCTTTCTTT

V gene: TRBV21-1
J gene: TRBJ1-2
D gene: NA
CDR3 protein: CASSKPYGYTF
CDR3 DNA: TGTGCCAGCAGCAAACCATATGGCTACACCTTC

V gene: TRBV30
J gene: TRBJ1-2
D gene: NA
CDR3 protein: CAWGRTAKTFNYGYTF
CDR3 DNA: TGTGCCTGGGGAAGGACAGCGAAAACTTTTAACTATGGCTACACCTTC

V gene: TRBV19
J gene: TRBJ2-5
D gene: TRBD1
CDR3 protein: CATRQGKETQYF
CDR3 DNA: TGTGCCACCAGACAGGGGAAGGAGACCCAGTACTTC